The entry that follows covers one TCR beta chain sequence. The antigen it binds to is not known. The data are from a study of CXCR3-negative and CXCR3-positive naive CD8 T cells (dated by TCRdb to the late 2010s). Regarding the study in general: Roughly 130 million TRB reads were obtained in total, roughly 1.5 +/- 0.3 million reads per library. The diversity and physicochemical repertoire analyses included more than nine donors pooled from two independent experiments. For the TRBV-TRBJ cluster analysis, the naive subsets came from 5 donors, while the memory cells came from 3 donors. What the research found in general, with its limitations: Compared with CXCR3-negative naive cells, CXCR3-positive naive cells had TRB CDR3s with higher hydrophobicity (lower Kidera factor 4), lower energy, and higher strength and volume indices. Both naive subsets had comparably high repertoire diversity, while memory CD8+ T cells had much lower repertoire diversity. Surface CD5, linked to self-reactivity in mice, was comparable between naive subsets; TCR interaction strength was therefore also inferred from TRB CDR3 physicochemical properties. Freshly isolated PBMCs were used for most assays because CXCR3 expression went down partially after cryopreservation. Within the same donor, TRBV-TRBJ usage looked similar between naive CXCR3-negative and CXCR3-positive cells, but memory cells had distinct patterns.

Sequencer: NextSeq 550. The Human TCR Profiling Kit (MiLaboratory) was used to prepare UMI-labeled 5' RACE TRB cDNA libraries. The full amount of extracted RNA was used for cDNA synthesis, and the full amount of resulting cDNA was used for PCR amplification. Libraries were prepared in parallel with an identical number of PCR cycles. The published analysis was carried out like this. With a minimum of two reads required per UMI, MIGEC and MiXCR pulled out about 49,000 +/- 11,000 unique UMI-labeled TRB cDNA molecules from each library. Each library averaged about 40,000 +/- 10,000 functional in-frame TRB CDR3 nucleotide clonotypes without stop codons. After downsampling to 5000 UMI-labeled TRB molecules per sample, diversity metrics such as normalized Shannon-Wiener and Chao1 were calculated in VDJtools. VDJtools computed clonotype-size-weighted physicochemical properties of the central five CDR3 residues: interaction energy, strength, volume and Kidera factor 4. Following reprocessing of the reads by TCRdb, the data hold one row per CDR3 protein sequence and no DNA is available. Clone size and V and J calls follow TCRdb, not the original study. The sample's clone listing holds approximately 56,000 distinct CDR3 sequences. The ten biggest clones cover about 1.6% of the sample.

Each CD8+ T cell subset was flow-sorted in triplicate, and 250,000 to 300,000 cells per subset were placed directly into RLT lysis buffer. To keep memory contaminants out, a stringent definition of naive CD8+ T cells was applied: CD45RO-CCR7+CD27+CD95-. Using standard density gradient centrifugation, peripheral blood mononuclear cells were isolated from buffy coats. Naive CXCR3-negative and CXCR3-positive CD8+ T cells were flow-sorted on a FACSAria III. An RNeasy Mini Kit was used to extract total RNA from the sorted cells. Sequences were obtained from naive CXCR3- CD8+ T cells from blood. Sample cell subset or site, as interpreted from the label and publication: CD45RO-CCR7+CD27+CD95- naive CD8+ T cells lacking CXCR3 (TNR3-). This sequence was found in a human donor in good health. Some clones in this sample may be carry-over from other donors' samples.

The CDR3 in this case is CASSEAADTQYF. The chain joins TRBV7-3 to TRBJ2-3. CDR1 and CDR2 are drawn from the germline V gene: SGHTA, FQGTGA. Reading from cysteine to phenylalanine, the CDR3 counts 12 amino acids. Only the protein is on record. Reference TRBV7-3 and TRBJ2-3 genes cover what lies past the CDR3, so the full variable domain is GAGVSQTPSNKVTEKGKYVELRCDPISGHTALYWYRQSLGQGPEFLIYFQGTGAADDSGLPNDRFFAVRPEGSVSTLKIQRTERGDSAVYLCASSEAADTQYFGPGTRLTVL.